Shown below are 4 T cell receptor beta chains from a single sample sequenced in a study of molecular identifiers for immune sequencing clone quantification. TCRdb passed the PCR reads through MiXCR, listing each CDR3 protein once. The sample has over 550,000 distinct CDR3 sequences, roughly 27% seen once. Sequenced sample: naive CD8+ T cells from blood, with Jurkat cell RNA spiked in. Subset of the sample: FACS-sorted CD8+CD4-CCR7+CD45RA+ naive T cells. These receptors were obtained from a human donor in good health. Some libraries in this study had Jurkat cell RNA spiked in.

This clonotype was counted ten times or more. The chain combines TRBV11-2 with TRBJ2-7; TRBD1 or TRBD2 may be the D gene (6 bases each). V gave up 6 bases and J gave up 3 bases, with 18 bases separating them. The CDR3 is 15 amino acids. Germline assignment: CDR1 SGHAT and CDR2 FQNNGV. The DNA of the CDR3 is TGTGCCAGCAGTCTGCTCGGGGGCAGTGGCTACGAGCAGTACTTC. Protein sequence: CASSLLGGSGYEQYF.

Ten or more counts support this clonotype. The chain combines TRBV5-1 with TRBJ2-3, with 8 bases lining up with TRBD1. The CDR3 has 18 residues. The ends lost 3 bases at V and 2 bases at J; junction bases unmatched: 14. Germline values: CDR1 SGHRS, CDR2 YFSETQ. In DNA, the CDR3 is TGCGCCAGCAGCTGGCTACTTCGGACAGGGTATATCACAGATACGCAGTATTTT. It is translated as CASSWLLRTGYITDTQYF.

This rearrangement joins TRBV30 to TRBJ2-7, with D maybe TRBD1 (6 bases). V lost 4 bases to trimming and J lost 2 bases, with 12 bases between them. Germline V CDR1 and CDR2: GTSNPN, SVGIG (reference sequence). CDR3 length: 13 amino acids. The CDR3 coding sequence is TGTGCCTGGAATCCAGGACAGCCCTACGAGCAGTACTTC. Translated, it gives CAWNPGQPYEQYF.

The V call is TRBV7-8, the J call TRBJ1-1; D is possibly TRBD1 (5 bases). V lost 2 bases, J lost 4 bases, and 20 bases lay in between. The CDR3 contains 17 residues. The V gene's germline CDR1 is SGHVS and CDR2 FQNEAQ. The CDR3 DNA is TGTGCCAGCAGCTTACTAGCGGGGGACCTATGGGGCACTGAAGCTTTCTTT. Its translation is CASSLLAGDLWGTEAFF.